This T cell receptor (beta chain) is drawn from a study of CD8+ T cells in alopecia areata. Overall study results and limits: Clonality in lesional scalp, especially alopecia totalis/universalis, exceeded that of normal scalp. In scalp samples, resident alphabeta T cells of normal skin are also sequenced.

This sample's treatment: oral pan-JAK inhibitor, 5-10 mg twice daily. cDNA prepared by RNA extraction and subsequent reverse transcription served as the template for sequencing. Here immunoSEQ multiplex PCR was the method, and the copy in TCRdb shows in-frame clones only, minus some. The sample shows about 92,000 clones, roughly 47% of them seen only once. Points on this clone: Its antigen is undetermined.

The CDR3 runs 14 residues. Trimming took 0 bases from V and 2 from J, leaving 8 bases between them. Germline V gives CDR1 SGDLS, CDR2 YYNGEE. The specimen was CD8+ T cells sorted from blood, collected at week 24, from a patient treated with tofacitinib. V is TRBV9 and J is TRBJ2-5; D is undetermined. This TCR was sampled from a human donor with alopecia areata. The chain's CDR3 is CASSVGPEQETQYF. The CDR3 coding sequence is TGTGCCAGCAGCGTAGGGCCAGAACAAGAGACCCAGTACTTC.